This entry concerns a single TCR beta chain. This sample was taken from a study of cytomegalovirus exposure and HLA in healthy donors. The CDR3 is 15 residues long. The J segment lost 2 bases and the V segment lost 8 bases, leaving 7 bases of the junction unmatched. Germline lookup yields CDR1 KGHSH and CDR2 LQKENI. Vbeta (60) and Jbeta (13) primers were used in the PCR. This table comes from immunoSEQ multiplex PCR, and its TCRdb copy is limited to in-frame clones, with some not included. The sample consists of some 190,000 clones, more than 65% of them appearing once. This chain joins TRBV18 and TRBJ1-3, with 9 positions matching TRBD1. The sequence was collected from a man between 40 and 49 years old in good health and CMV-seropositive. The sample taken for sequencing was PBMCs. The CDR3 sequence: CASQKQGATGNTIYF. In DNA form, the CDR3 reads TGTGCCAGCCAAAAACAGGGGGCGACTGGAAACACCATATATTTT.